This entry lists 10 T cell receptor beta chains sequenced from one sample in a study of cytomegalovirus exposure and HLA in healthy donors. The PCR used 60 Vbeta and 13 Jbeta primers. The protocol was immunoSEQ multiplex PCR, while the TCRdb copy is restricted to in-frame clones and leaves out a portion. The table has 100,000 to 150,000 clones, approximately 78% seen once. The sequenced material came from PBMCs. Receptor source: a woman aged 40-49 years in good health and CMV-seronegative.

As for this clone: Distinct nucleotide sequences in the sample also encode this CDR3. V gene TRBV9 combines with J gene TRBJ2-5, with unresolved D. The CDR3 spans 14 residues. Trimming took 0 bases from V and 5 from J, leaving 11 bases between them. Germline-derived CDR1 and CDR2 are SGDLS and YYNGEE. The CDR3 bases are TGTGCCAGCAGCGTAGGAGGAAGCCGTGAGACCCAGTACTTC. It codes for CASSVGGSRETQYF.

This chain links TRBV18 with TRBJ1-1; D remains ambiguous. CDR3 length: 15 amino acids. V gave up 5 bases and J gave up 4 bases, with 17 bases separating them. In germline, CDR1 is KGHSH, CDR2 LQKENI. The CDR3 DNA follows: TGTGCCAGCTCATCCGTAGACATGTTGGCCACTGAAGCTTTCTTT. Translation gives CASSSVDMLATEAFF.

V and J are TRBV19 and TRBJ2-1; 7 bases match TRBD2. J was trimmed by 1 base and V by 4 bases; bases with no gene match: 4. Germline assignment: CDR1 LNHDA and CDR2 SQIVND (reference sequence). The CDR3 spans 15 residues. The CDR3 sequence is CASSSASGSYNEQFF. The CDR3 DNA reads as TGTGCCAGTAGTAGCGCTAGCGGTTCCTACAATGAGCAGTTCTTC.

The rearrangement links TRBV4-2 to TRBJ2-1; 10 positions agree with TRBD2. The germline CDR1 and CDR2 sequences are LGHNA and YNFKEQ. The trim removed 2 bases at V and 2 bases at J, leaving 9 bases unmatched. CDR3 length equals 18 residues. The CDR3 region has the DNA TGTGCCAGCAGCCAATTCGCGACTAGCGGGCAAACCTACAATGAGCAGTTCTTC. This encodes CASSQFATSGQTYNEQFF.

V gene TRBV4-2 combines with J gene TRBJ2-7; 9 nucleotides match TRBD2. Germline lookup yields CDR1 LGHNA and CDR2 YNFKEQ. Germline trimming cut 0 bases from V and 2 bases from J; bases unmatched to any gene: 5. CDR3 length equals 16 residues. The CDR3, as DNA: TGTGCCAGCAGCCAAGATGGGGCGGGAGGGCCCTACGAGCAGTACTTC. This gives the protein CASSQDGAGGPYEQYF.

The chain couples TRBV11-2 to TRBJ1-2; D remains ambiguous. Germline CDR1 is SGHAT and CDR2 is FQNNGV. The ends were cut back, 3 bases at V and 4 bases at J, with 9 bases in the middle. The CDR3 spans 13 residues. CDR3 DNA: TGTGCCAGCAGCTTTCGGGGAGGCTATGGCTACACCTTC. Translation gives CASSFRGGYGYTF.

The chain is built from TRBV18 and TRBJ2-5; a weak D match, TRBD1 (6 bases). V shed 3 bases and J shed 5 bases, with 22 bases lying between them. Germline V gene lookup returns CDR1 KGHSH and CDR2 LQKENI. The CDR3 runs to 17 residues. As DNA, the CDR3 is TGTGCCAGCTCACCTTTCCTTTACAGGGAATCTGGCGAGACCCAGTACTTC. Amino acid sequence: CASSPFLYRESGETQYF.

J is TRBJ2-3 and V is TRBV27; a possible D gene is TRBD2 (5 bases). Germline V CDR1 and CDR2: MNHEY, SMNVEV (reference sequence). The V end lost 3 bases, the J end lost 5 bases, and 12 bases lay between the germline ends. This CDR3 is built from 14 residues. The CDR3 DNA follows: TGTGCCAGCAGTTTTGGCAGCGGAGGAGATACGCAGTATTTT. Translating it yields CASSFGSGGDTQYF.

Here the CDR3 reads CASRGANTDTQYF. The CDR3 DNA reads TGTGCCAGCAGGGGGGCGAACACAGATACGCAGTATTTT. The chain links TRBV5-6 to TRBJ2-3; tentative D call: TRBD1 (6 bases). Germline V gene sequence: CDR1 SGHDT, CDR2 YYEEEE. V gave up 5 bases and J gave up 2 bases, with 9 bases separating them. The CDR3 is 13 amino acids.

As regards this clone: At one end the junction does not follow the germline gene, possibly because of a read error. This chain connects TRBV5-1 to TRBJ2-1, with 8 bases aligning to TRBD1. This CDR3 region has 15 residues. Germline-derived CDR1 and CDR2 are SGHRS and YFSETQ. CDR3 region: CASTLDRVAANEQFF. CDR3 coding DNA: TGCGCCAGCACCTTGGACAGGGTGGCCGCCAATGAGCAGTTCTTC.